The 28 T cell receptor beta chains below all came from one sample that was sequenced in a study of T cell changes during pregnancy in multiple sclerosis (dated by TCRdb to the late 2010s). Library preparation used the immunoSEQ multiplex PCR assay. The source is immuneACCESS, and TCRdb retained only in-frame sequences with V and J called. Part of the clones is not carried over; for the studies checked, unresolved V genes explain less than half of this, and the remainder is unexplained. Counted in this sample were approximately 60,000 clones; around 93% of them appeared once. Roughly 3.5% of the sample comes from the top ten. The sample was peripheral blood, taken after pregnancy. These receptors came from a female donor in good health, enrolled as a control in a pregnancy study.

The CDR3 sequence: CASSLTSGGDTQYF. The DNA of the CDR3 is TGCGCCAGCAGCTTAACTAGCGGGGGAGATACGCAGTATTTT. This rearrangement joins TRBV5-1 to TRBJ2-3; 11 bases agree with TRBD2. Looked up from germline, CDR1 is SGHRS and CDR2 is YFSETQ. This CDR3 is 14 amino acids long. J was trimmed by 5 bases and V by 2 bases; bases with no gene match: 1.

The rearrangement links TRBV28 to TRBJ2-7, with 8 nucleotides matching TRBD1. The CDR3 runs to 16 residues. V shed 6 bases, J shed 4 bases, and the junction held 14 bases outside the gene matches. Germline assignment: CDR1 MDHEN and CDR2 SYDVKM. CDR3 DNA: TGTGCCAGCAGGCCAGATCCCGGACAGGGTGGGTACGAGCAGTACTTC. This gives the protein CASRPDPGQGGYEQYF.

This clone was observed a single time. The gene calls are TRBV7-6 and TRBJ2-7, with 9 bases lining up with TRBD1. Germline-derived CDR1 and CDR2 are SGHVS and FNYEAQ. This CDR3 has 14 residues. V lost 5 bases, J lost 6 bases, and 8 bases stayed unmatched. CDR3 coding DNA: TGTGCCAGCAGCGAACAGGGGGCGCTGGTCGAGCAGTACTTC. Residues: CASSEQGALVEQYF. The variable domain in full, with the rest retrieved from reference TRBV7-6 and TRBJ2-7, is GAGVSQSPRYKVTKRGQDVALRCDPISGHVSLYWYRQALGQGPEFLTYFNYEAQQDKSGLPNDRFSAERPEGSISTLTIQRTEQRDSAMYRCASSEQGALVEQYFGPGTRLTVT.

The chain combines TRBV28 with TRBJ1-4, with no clear D. CDR3 length: 13 amino acids. Germline V CDR1 and CDR2: MDHEN, SYDVKM. Trimming cost V 6 bases and J 8 bases, with 13 bases left between them. As DNA, the CDR3 is TGTGCCAGCAGGGCGGGGATTAAGGAAAAACTGTTTTTT. It yields the protein CASRAGIKEKLFF.

The chain recombines TRBV7-2 with TRBJ1-5; 10 bases are a match to TRBD1. Unmatched junction bases numbered 6, after V lost 5 bases and J lost 5 bases. The CDR3 contains 15 residues. Germline V gene data show CDR1 as SGHTA and CDR2 as FQGNSA. The CDR3 loop reads CASSPETGGHQPQHF. The DNA for the CDR3 is TGTGCCAGCAGCCCCGAGACAGGGGGCCATCAGCCCCAGCATTTT.

The rearrangement uses TRBV11-3 and TRBJ2-6; perhaps TRBD1 as D (5 bases). The CDR3 is made up of 15 amino acids. V lost 5 bases to trimming and J lost 0 bases, with 8 bases between them. Germline V gene data show CDR1 as SGHNT and CDR2 as YENEEA. The CDR3 spells CASSLRGSGANVLTF. The CDR3 nucleotides are TGTGCCAGCAGCCTTAGGGGCTCTGGGGCCAACGTCCTGACTTTC.

The rearrangement links TRBV4-1 to TRBJ2-7, with D tentatively TRBD1 (5 bases). The CDR3 is 11 residues long. V lost 0 bases, J lost 12 bases, and 9 bases lay in between. Germline values: CDR1 MGHRA, CDR2 YSYEKL. CDR3 sequence reads: CASSQDRVMYF. CDR3 bases: TGCGCCAGCAGCCAAGACAGGGTAATGTACTTC.

The rearrangement joins TRBV19 to TRBJ2-5, with 7 bases identical to TRBD2. Germline CDR1 LNHDA, CDR2 SQIVND (reference sequence). This CDR3 is built from 13 residues. V dropped 3 bases and J dropped 5; count of bases not matched to a gene: 3. The CDR3: CASSIGGGETQYF. The CDR3 nucleotides read TGTGCCAGTAGTATTGGGGGGGGTGAGACCCAGTACTTC.

The chain carries TRBV18 and TRBJ2-1; 11 bases align to TRBD2. CDR3 size: 16 residues. Germline V gene sequence: CDR1 KGHSH, CDR2 LQKENI. V shed 2 bases and J 1 base; nucleotides not matched to a gene: 1. CDR3 sequence (DNA): TGTGCCAGCTCACCAACTAGCGGGGGTTCCTACAATGAGCAGTTCTTC. It is translated as CASSPTSGGSYNEQFF.

This chain links TRBV5-1 with TRBJ2-2; 9 positions agree with TRBD2. The CDR3 sequence is 16 residues long. V was pared by 4 bases and J by 0 bases, with 4 bases of the junction left unmatched. The germline gives CDR1 SGHRS, CDR2 YFSETQ. In nucleotides, the CDR3 is TGCGCCAGCAGCAAGGGACTAGCAGCGAACACCGGGGAGCTGTTTTTT. Encoded protein: CASSKGLAANTGELFF.

The chain uses TRBV28 and TRBJ1-2; D gene unclear. Germline V gives CDR1 MDHEN, CDR2 SYDVKM. CDR3 length: 11 amino acids. Trimming removed 8 bases at V and 10 bases at J, with 14 bases between. The CDR3, as DNA: TGTGCCAGCGGCGGCTCTAACGACTACACCTTC. It specifies CASGGSNDYTF.

This chain connects TRBV6-5 to TRBJ2-4, with a possible D match to TRBD1 (5 bases). The CDR3 consists of 14 residues. CDR1 and CDR2 from the germline V gene are MNHEY and SVGAGI. The V end was cut by 2 bases, the J end by 5 bases, with 10 bases between. As DNA, the CDR3 is TGTGCCAGCAGTTACGGCAGGGCGCAAAACATTCAGTACTTC. This gives the protein CASSYGRAQNIQYF.

The genes are TRBV7-9 and TRBJ2-1, with D perhaps TRBD2 (5 bases). Looked up from germline, CDR1 is SEHNR and CDR2 is FQNEAQ (reference sequence). CDR3 length: 16 amino acids. Trimming left V 5 bases short and J 0 bases short, with 14 bases between. CDR3 amino acids: CASSPQDWNSYNEQFF. The CDR3 region has the DNA TGTGCCAGCAGCCCCCAGGACTGGAACTCCTACAATGAGCAGTTCTTC. The variable domain in full, completed from reference TRBV7-9 and TRBJ2-1, reads DTGVSQNPRHKITKRGQNVTFRCDPISEHNRLYWYRQTLGQGPEFLTYFQNEAQLEKSRLLSDRFSAERPKGSFSTLEIQRTEQGDSAMYLCASSPQDWNSYNEQFFGPGTRLTVL.

J is TRBJ1-2 and V is TRBV6-5, with no clear D. Germline V CDR1 and CDR2: MNHEY, SVGAGI. This CDR3 spans 12 amino acids. Deletions cut 5 bases from V and 2 bases from J, with 6 bases between. CDR3 loop: CASSTENYGYTF. The CDR3 DNA reads as TGTGCCAGCAGTACAGAGAACTATGGCTACACCTTC.

J is TRBJ2-3 and V is TRBV6-5; 8 bases are shared with TRBD2. Trimming at V came to 6 bases and at J to 3 bases, leaving 8 bases not matched to a gene. Germline V gene sequence: CDR1 MNHEY, CDR2 SVGAGI. The CDR3 loop spans 15 amino acids. DNA for the CDR3: TGTGCCAGCAGCCCAAGCGGGAGTAAAACAGATACGCAGTATTTT. It encodes CASSPSGSKTDTQYF.

The chain joins TRBV7-2 to TRBJ1-1; no definite D call. The CDR3 covers 14 residues. Looked up from germline, CDR1 is SGHTA and CDR2 is FQGNSA. V lost 1 base and J 2 bases, leaving 8 bases between the germline ends. CDR3 sequence reads: CASSLVTTNTEAFF. The CDR3 DNA is TGTGCCAGCAGCTTAGTAACCACTAACACTGAAGCTTTCTTT.

The CDR3 nucleotides are TGTGCCAGCAGCTTGGAGATAGATACCATGAACACTGAAGCTTTCTTT. Protein: CASSLEIDTMNTEAFF. The chain recombines TRBV5-4 with TRBJ1-1; D unclear. Germline CDR1 SGHNT, CDR2 YYREEE (reference sequence). Deletions cut 0 bases from V and 0 bases from J, with 12 bases between. The CDR3 consists of 16 residues.

The J gene is TRBJ1-1, the V gene TRBV7-3; 11 bases align to TRBD1. Germline CDR1 and CDR2: SGHTA and FQGTGA. Trimming removed 2 bases from V and 5 bases from J; junction bases left unmatched: 7. The CDR3 consists of 16 residues. The CDR3 loop is CASSLGGQGVRTEAFF. The CDR3, as DNA: TGTGCCAGCAGCTTAGGGGGACAGGGGGTGAGGACTGAAGCTTTCTTT.

V and J are TRBV13 and TRBJ2-6; possible D gene TRBD1, 6 bases. The germline V gene has CDR1 PRHDT and CDR2 FYEKMQ (reference sequence). The ends were cut back, 5 bases at V and 0 bases at J, with 14 bases in the middle. The length of the CDR3 is 17 residues. CDR3 sequence reads: CASSARTAVSGANVLTF. The CDR3 DNA sequence: TGTGCCAGCAGCGCTAGGACAGCCGTCTCTGGGGCCAACGTCCTGACTTTC. Full variable domain (remainder filled in from reference TRBV13 and TRBJ2-6): AAGVIQSPRHLIKEKRETATLKCYPIPRHDTVYWYQQGPGQDPQFLISFYEKMQSDKGSIPDRFSAQQFSDYHSELNMSSLELGDSALYFCASSARTAVSGANVLTFGAGSRLTVL.

The chain carries TRBV19 and TRBJ2-1, with TRBD1 matching over 7 bases. V was pared by 3 bases and J by 7 bases, with 0 bases of the junction left unmatched. The germline V gene encodes CDR1 LNHDA and CDR2 SQIVND (reference sequence). The CDR3 runs 12 residues. The CDR3 loop is CASSIRGNEQFF. In DNA, the CDR3 is TGTGCCAGTAGTATCAGGGGGAATGAGCAGTTCTTC. The full variable domain, completed using reference TRBV19 and TRBJ2-1, is DGGITQSPKYLFRKEGQNVTLSCEQNLNHDAMYWYRQDPGQGLRLIYYSQIVNDFQKGDIAEGYSVSREKKESFPLTVTSAQKNPTAFYLCASSIRGNEQFFGPGTRLTVL.

Sample share makes this clone medium-sized (0.01 to 0.1%). The chain couples TRBV4-1 to TRBJ2-1, with D hard to call. This CDR3 region has 11 residues. Germline V lookup: CDR1 MGHRA, CDR2 YSYEKL. Trimming stripped 6 bases from V and 8 bases from J, with 8 bases between. CDR3 nucleotide sequence: TGCGCCAGCAGGGATGAGGATGAGCAGTTCTTC. This encodes CASRDEDEQFF.

CDR3 residues: CASSQDPRIAGGPYQETQYF. The CDR3 region has the DNA TGCGCCAGCAGCCAAGATCCCCGTATCGCGGGGGGGCCGTACCAAGAGACCCAGTACTTC. The chain links TRBV4-1 to TRBJ2-5; 9 bases are shared with TRBD2. Germline CDR1 is MGHRA and CDR2 is YSYEKL. Trimming at V came to 0 bases and at J to 0 bases, leaving 14 bases not matched to a gene. CDR3 size: 20 residues.

This clone was detected a few times. The rearrangement links TRBV28 to TRBJ1-5; TRBD1 might be the D (6 bases). The CDR3 runs 16 residues. In germline, CDR1 is MDHEN, CDR2 SYDVKM. Trimming left V 6 bases short and J 3 bases short, with 18 bases between. CDR3 sequence: CASSTPVGQNNQPQHF. The CDR3 DNA reads TGTGCCAGCAGCACACCCGTCGGACAGAACAATCAGCCCCAGCATTTT.

The chain couples TRBV4-1 to TRBJ1-6, with D possibly TRBD1 on 6 matching bases. Germline loops: CDR1 MGHRA, CDR2 YSYEKL. The CDR3 extends over 14 amino acids. V was shortened by 0 bases and J by 10 bases, with 10 bases between the two germline ends. CDR3 protein: CASSQDRGGSPLHF. DNA of the CDR3: TGCGCCAGCAGCCAAGACAGGGGAGGGTCACCCCTCCACTTT.

J is TRBJ1-3 and V is TRBV19; TRBD1 is a possible D gene (5 bases). The CDR3 contains 16 residues. V dropped 3 bases and J dropped 3 bases, with 15 bases sitting between them. Per germline, CDR1 LNHDA and CDR2 SQIVND (reference sequence). This chain's CDR3 is CASSIPQPGVGNTIYF. The CDR3 region has the DNA TGTGCCAGTAGTATCCCCCAGCCGGGGGTTGGAAACACCATATATTTT.

The chain uses TRBV27 and TRBJ2-2; weak D call: TRBD1 (5 bases). The germline V and J ends were trimmed by 4 bases and 8 bases, with 8 bases remaining between them. CDR1 MNHEY and CDR2 SMNVEV come from the germline V gene (reference sequence). This CDR3 has 12 amino acids. The chain's CDR3 is CASSSSGGELFF. In DNA form, the CDR3 reads TGTGCCAGCAGTTCTTCAGGGGGGGAGCTGTTTTTT.

The chain uses TRBV7-2 and TRBJ2-1, with TRBD2 matching over 10 bases. This CDR3 region has 15 residues. Germline CDR1 and CDR2: SGHTA and FQGNSA. V gave up 7 bases and J gave up 7 bases; unmatched junction bases: 10. CDR3 sequence reads: CASTMMSGRDNEQFF. CDR3 bases: TGTGCCAGCACGATGATGAGCGGGAGGGATAATGAGCAGTTCTTC. Full variable domain (rest looked up from reference TRBV7-2 and TRBJ2-1): GAGVSQSPSNKVTEKGKDVELRCDPISGHTALYWYRQSLGQGLEFLIYFQGNSAPDKSGLPSDRFSAERTGGSVSTLTIQRTQQEDSAVYLCASTMMSGRDNEQFFGPGTRLTVL.

The chain uses TRBV7-2 and TRBJ1-2, with TRBD1 identical over 8 bases. This CDR3 contains 15 residues. The V gene's germline CDR1 is SGHTA and CDR2 FQGNSA. V lost 3 bases, J lost 7 bases, and 10 bases stayed unmatched. The CDR3 nucleotides are TGTGCCAGCAGCTTTAGGATCCAGGGGGCAGGTGGCTACACCTTC. Translation gives CASSFRIQGAGGYTF.